This T cell receptor (beta chain) was observed in a study of PD-L1 blockade in urothelial cancer (dated by TCRdb to 2016 to 2017). Looking at the study overall: All patients started therapy around 2014 and received atezolizumab 1,200 mg intravenously every 3 weeks. In the same patients, pretreatment tumors underwent whole exome sequencing and RNA sequencing in addition to TCR sequencing. Patients had an ECOG performance status of 0 or 1 and had received between 0 and 3 prior chemotherapy regimens. A median of about 140,000 T cells and some 90,000 unique TCRs was obtained from blood samples, and a median clonality of roughly 0.082 was observed. About 85% of the roughly 30 patients were males with bladder-origin urothelial cancer, and about 65% of the roughly 30 reported a prior smoking history. TCR sequencing covered pretreatment tumor samples and matched, serially collected peripheral blood taken before and after atezolizumab treatment. Ten or so patients reached durable clinical benefit, while about 19 patients did not. Durable clinical benefit was defined as progression-free survival longer than 6 months, and TCR features were also tested against progression-free and overall survival. Blood samples were analyzed at two time points: 3 weeks after treatment start (second dose) and 6 weeks after treatment start. The study, an exploratory multi-omic analysis, examined somatic, immune and clinical correlates of response to PD-L1 blockade with atezolizumab in urothelial cancer. Just over 28 patients had pretreatment blood TCR-seq, around 25 had at least one posttreatment blood collection, and around 25 had tumor TCR-seq. What the study reported, not specific to this receptor: Improved progression-free and overall survival was found to be associated with pretreatment peripheral blood TCR clonality below the median. Because the sample size was small (n ≈ 31) and many of the analyses were exploratory, the results are meant to be hypothesis-generating. Patients with durable benefit showed greater expansion of tumor-associated TCR clones in peripheral blood 3 weeks after starting treatment (n ≈ 23, p = 0.022).

A single count supports this clone. It lacks a known antigen. Per-base quality was not reported, and no clone a single base away is much larger than it. Each PCR received spiked-in synthetic TCR analog templates so that absolute template abundance could be estimated from read counts. The immunoSEQ assay used bias-controlled V and J gene primers to amplify TCRbeta CDR3 regions from genomic DNA. Rearranged TCRbeta segments were sequenced at approximately 20X coverage. Per the authors' processing: Sequencing errors were corrected by clustering, and CDR3s were annotated against IMGT so that V, D and J genes could be assigned. Downstream analyses used only productive TCRbeta rearrangements, leaving out any out-of-frame or stop-codon sequences. To compute clonality, Shannon entropy was normalized by the log of the number of unique productive sequences and then subtracted from one. Fisher's exact test with Benjamini-Hochberg correction, using a cutoff of adjusted p below 0.01, was how clones that differed between time points or between blood and tumor were identified. As stored in TCRdb, this immuneACCESS dataset retains in-frame rearrangements with V and J assigned. A fraction of the clones does not appear; measured against another copy, unresolved V genes explain less than half of the discrepancy, and the remainder lacks a known reason. D and trimming were read from the DNA, whereas the V and J calls and clone size are those reported in that table. In all, the sample holds under 40,000 clones, and 90% of those were seen once. The ten biggest clones cover roughly 8% of the sample.

A total of approximately 27 patients with locally advanced or metastatic urothelial carcinoma, treated at Memorial Sloan Kettering on a trial protocol, made up the cohort. Peripheral blood mononuclear cells were collected from each patient pretreatment and during treatment, giving between 1 and 8 total time points per patient. The Qiagen DNeasy Blood extraction kit was used to purify genomic DNA from total PBMCs and from tumor samples. Collected pretreatment and during treatment, PBMCs were isolated and stored as previously described. Reading the germline V gene (reference sequence) gives CDR1 LNHDA and CDR2 SQIVND. A distance of 9 bases separates the germline ends of V and J, which lose 3 bases and 1 base respectively. CDR3 length: 15 amino acids, cysteine to phenylalanine. CDR3 DNA only is kept here, 45 bases in frame from base 1.

The sample was PBMCs, taken around atezolizumab (anti-PD-L1) treatment. This clonotype was sampled from a man between 65 and 85 years old with urothelial cancer. The chain couples TRBV19 to TRBJ2-2, with a weak D call of TRBD2 (5 bases match). DNA sequence: TGTGCCAGTAGTATTTCTCGGGGGAACACCGGGGAGCTGTTTTTT. The encoded protein is CASSISRGNTGELFF.